This TCR beta chain was observed in a study of CD8 T cells in ankylosing spondylitis. Study-level results: Blood from ankylosing spondylitis patients appeared to carry a characteristic eight-variant TCR beta motif.

Scientists made TCR beta libraries using quantitative 5'-RACE with molecular barcodes. TCRdb re-called the 5' RACE reads through MiXCR, storing one row per CDR3 protein. The sample yields a few hundred thousand distinct CDR3 sequences, around 7.9% seen once. This clonotype was found many times. Its antigen is unknown. This TCR was sampled from a male donor with ankylosing spondylitis. The sequenced sample was blood, either unsorted or a sorted T cell fraction (not recorded which).

The CDR3 is CASHLRGQSTYEQYF. CDR3 DNA sequence: TGTGCCAGCCACCTACGAGGACAGTCAACCTACGAGCAGTACTTC. The chain employs TRBV2 and TRBJ2-7; the D gene is possibly TRBD1 (6 bases). CDR3 length equals 15 residues. V lost 8 bases and J lost 2, with 19 bases in between. Germline assignment: CDR1 SNHLY and CDR2 FYNNEI.